These 7 T cell receptor beta chains were all obtained from the same sample, sequenced in a study of blood T cell repertoires in COVID-19. Sequencing used immunoSEQ multiplex PCR; TCRdb keeps in-frame clones, though not all of them. The sample shows roughly 100,000 clones, roughly nine tenths of them seen only once. The sequencing sample was made of peripheral blood. The receptors derive from a woman older than 75 with active COVID-19.

This chain connects TRBV5-6 to TRBJ1-2; D not resolved. The CDR3 has 14 residues. The germline V and J ends were trimmed by 6 bases and 2 bases, with 14 bases remaining between them. Germline assignment: CDR1 SGHDT and CDR2 YYEEEE. CDR3 coding DNA: TGTGCCAGCACCTTACCGAGAATGAACTATGGCTACACCTTC. This translates into CASTLPRMNYGYTF.

About this clone itself: A read error may account for a junction end that differs from germline. The chain couples TRBV28 to TRBJ1-6; D gene unclear. The CDR3 covers 15 residues. Germline loops: CDR1 MDHEN, CDR2 SYDVKM. DNA for the CDR3: TGTGCCAGCAGCCCGTGGGCCAGTCGGTCTTCATCCCTCCACTTT. It codes for CASSPWASRSSSLHF.

This clone appeared once. The genes are TRBV5-1 and TRBJ2-4, with 9 bases that match TRBD2. The V gene end was trimmed by 1 base and the J gene end by 6 bases; junction bases not matched to a gene: 2. CDR3 length: 14 residues. Germline loops: CDR1 SGHRS, CDR2 YFSETQ. The CDR3 bases are TGCGCCAGCAGCTTGAGCGGGAGGACAAACATTCAGTACTTC. It yields the protein CASSLSGRTNIQYF. The full variable domain, rest sourced from reference TRBV5-1 and TRBJ2-4, is KAGVTQTPRYLIKTRGQQVTLSCSPISGHRSVSWYQQTPGQGLQFLFEYFSETQRNKGNFPGRFSGRQFSNSRSEMNVSTLELGDSALYLCASSLSGRTNIQYFGAGTRLSVL.

The chain has TRBV6-5 and TRBJ2-3; a weak D match, TRBD1 (6 bases). Germline V lookup: CDR1 MNHEY, CDR2 SVGAGI. The CDR3 sequence is 12 residues long. V was shortened by 7 bases and J by 4 bases, with 9 bases between the two germline ends. CDR3: CASKGVPDTQYF. CDR3 in DNA: TGTGCCAGCAAGGGGGTCCCAGATACGCAGTATTTT.

This clone was picked up a small number of times. The V gene is TRBV5-1, the J gene TRBJ2-7; a weak D match, TRBD2 (5 bases). Germline V gene sequence: CDR1 SGHRS, CDR2 YFSETQ. V was pared by 1 base and J by 5 bases, with 10 bases between. The CDR3 is 13 residues long. CDR3 amino acids: CASSLIEGDEQYF. As DNA, the CDR3 is TGCGCCAGCAGCTTGATCGAGGGAGACGAGCAGTACTTC.

Only a few counts were recorded for this clone. The chain is built from TRBV5-1 and TRBJ2-5; TRBD2 aligns across 7 bases. With V trimmed by 3 bases and J by 6 bases, 11 bases remained unmatched. The germline gives CDR1 SGHRS, CDR2 YFSETQ. The CDR3 sequence is 15 residues long. Here the CDR3 reads CASSSNGLVEKTQYF. CDR3 in DNA: TGCGCCAGCAGCTCCAACGGACTAGTCGAGAAGACCCAGTACTTC.

This rearrangement joins TRBV9 to TRBJ2-7, with a possible D match to TRBD2 (5 bases). Germline V lookup: CDR1 SGDLS, CDR2 YYNGEE. The CDR3 spans 12 residues. Trimming cost V 3 bases and J 6 bases, with 10 bases left between them. This chain's CDR3 is CASSGLAGEQYF. The CDR3 bases are TGTGCCAGCAGCGGGCTAGCCGGCGAGCAGTACTTC.